The clone carrying this TCR beta chain was observed a few times. The antigen remains undetermined. An end of the junction differs from the germline gene, which may be a read error. This record comes from a study of beta chain features in type 1 diabetes. Study information: Regarding age, gender and cell yields, patients proved similar to healthy donors.

Every isolated RNA sample was fully reverse transcribed, so sequencing captured expressed TCRB transcripts. Profiling relied on immunoSEQ multiplex PCR, and the TCRdb table lists in-frame clones only, not all of them. The sample carries a few hundred thousand clones, 9.6% recorded once. Findings and limits, study-wide: Overrepresentation of cells with high TCR expression could result from cDNA sequencing. Resolution of whether HLA type affects TCRB rearrangement was not achieved here. TCRB CDR3s were moderately but significantly shorter in Type 1 diabetes patients in all four CD4+ subsets. Although PCR might favor shorter templates, it would do so equally in patients and controls.

Germline lookup yields CDR1 MNHNS and CDR2 SASEGT. The CDR3 is made up of 13 amino acids. This clonotype originated in a man in his thirties or forties with type 1 diabetes. The rearrangement links TRBV6-1 to TRBJ2-3; D remains ambiguous. The sequencing sample was made of central memory CD4+ T cells from blood. The CDR3 DNA reads TGTGCCAGCAGGGAAGGATCCGTGGATACGCAGTATTTT. Its translation is CASREGSVDTQYF.